The source of this TCR beta chain is a study of blood T cell repertoires in COVID-19. Study as a whole: COVID-19 samples, acute and convalescent, were from the United States, Italy and Spain.

Using immunoSEQ multiplex PCR, the repertoire was profiled, and TCRdb retains in-frame clones only, with some absent. This table holds just under 65,000 clones, 78% found once. The CDR3 spans 14 residues. V gave up 5 bases and J gave up 4 bases, with 12 bases separating them. Germline CDR1 SGHAT, CDR2 FQNNGV. Seattle cases were enrolled at active infection and followed longitudinally. This chain joins TRBV11-2 and TRBJ1-5; D unresolved. The sequence was obtained from a man between 60 and 75 years old with COVID-19, enrolled during active disease. Source material: peripheral blood. For the CDR3, the DNA is TGTGCCAGCAGCGCCTTAACAAAAAATCAGCCCCAGCATTTT. Translating gives CASSALTKNQPQHF.